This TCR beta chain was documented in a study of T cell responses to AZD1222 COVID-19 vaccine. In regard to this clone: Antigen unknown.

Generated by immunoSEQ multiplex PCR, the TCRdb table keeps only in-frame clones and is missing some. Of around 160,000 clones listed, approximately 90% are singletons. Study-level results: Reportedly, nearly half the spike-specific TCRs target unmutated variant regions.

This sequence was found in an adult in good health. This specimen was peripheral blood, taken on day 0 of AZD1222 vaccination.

The CDR3, as DNA: TGTGCCAGCACCGCGTCCCGTGAGCAGTTCTTC. It is translated as CASTASREQFF. This chain links TRBV11-2 with TRBJ2-1, with D hard to call. CDR3 length equals 11 residues. In germline, CDR1 is SGHAT, CDR2 FQNNGV. V lost 7 bases to trimming and J lost 9 bases, with 10 bases between them.